This TCR beta chain stems from a study of cytomegalovirus exposure and HLA in healthy donors. This clone was seen once. The PCR contained 60 Vbeta and 13 Jbeta primers. Repertoires were generated with immunoSEQ multiplex PCR, while TCRdb's copy carries only in-frame clones and drops some. The data show 150,000 to 250,000 clones, 65% to 90% seen once. The CDR3 spans 15 residues. The V end lost 3 bases, the J end lost 0 bases, and 11 bases lay between the germline ends. CDR1 is LNHDA and CDR2 is SQIVND in the germline V gene (reference sequence). The chain employs TRBV19 and TRBJ2-5; D perhaps matches TRBD2 (5 bases). This clonotype originated in a woman aged 45-60 years in good health and CMV-seronegative. The sample taken for sequencing was PBMCs. In DNA form, the CDR3 reads TGTGCCAGTAGTATCGGACGAGGGTACCAAGAGACCCAGTACTTC. This sequence encodes CASSIGRGYQETQYF.